These 12 T cell receptor beta chains share one sample of origin, sequenced in a study of CD4 T cells in relation to SARS-CoV-2 and coronaviruses. Antigen specificity for these receptors is unknown. This table comes from immunoSEQ multiplex PCR, and its TCRdb copy is limited to in-frame clones, with some not included. This sample has tens of thousands of clones, with 70% to 85% found just once. The sample was memory CD4+ T cells from PBMCs, cultured in vitro. The receptors were sampled from an adult with COVID-19.

V is TRBV28 and J is TRBJ2-7, with 7 bases identical to TRBD1. Trimming cost V 4 bases and J 2 bases; bases outside gene matches: 11. Germline V CDR1 and CDR2: MDHEN, SYDVKM. The CDR3 runs to 16 residues. This chain's CDR3 is CASSSRQGNPTYEQYF. DNA of the CDR3: TGTGCCAGCAGTTCGCGACAGGGAAACCCTACCTACGAGCAGTACTTC.

The chain couples TRBV9 to TRBJ2-7; 8 nucleotides agree with TRBD2. V was clipped by 0 bases and J by 0 bases; unmatched bases: 8. CDR1 is SGDLS, CDR2 YYNGEE, per germline. The CDR3 loop spans 17 amino acids. The CDR3 DNA sequence: TGTGCCAGCAGCGTAGGAGCGGGAGCCTCTATCTCCTACGAGCAGTACTTC. Translating it yields CASSVGAGASISYEQYF.

The rearrangement uses TRBV6-5 and TRBJ2-6, with D unclear. Germline CDR1 and CDR2: MNHEY and SVGAGI. V was pared by 7 bases and J by 4 bases, with 11 bases between. The CDR3 sequence is 14 residues long. The CDR3 loop reads CASKGSTGANVLTF. The CDR3 bases are TGTGCCAGCAAGGGTAGCACCGGGGCCAACGTCCTGACTTTC.

J is TRBJ1-6 and V is TRBV2, with TRBD1 matching 9 bases. The CDR3 contains 14 residues. Germline V CDR1 and CDR2: SNHLY, FYNNEI. V dropped 8 bases and J dropped 5; count of bases not matched to a gene: 4. CDR3 region: CASAGQGNNSPLHF. The DNA of the CDR3 is TGTGCCAGCGCGGGACAGGGAAATAATTCACCCCTCCACTTT.

This clone was counted between two and nine times. The chain employs TRBV11-2 and TRBJ2-1; D is unclear. V was trimmed by 3 bases and J by 8 bases, leaving 5 bases between them. The CDR3 is made up of 11 amino acids. Germline CDR1 SGHAT, CDR2 FQNNGV. CDR3 region: CASSLGYEQFF. CDR3 DNA sequence: TGTGCCAGCAGCTTGGGCTATGAGCAGTTCTTC.

The chain recombines TRBV18 with TRBJ2-3, with TRBD2 matching over 7 bases. Germline V CDR1 and CDR2: KGHSH, LQKENI. Trimming took 0 bases from V and 1 from J; bases not matched to a gene: 10. The CDR3 is 18 residues long. This CDR3 reads CASSPPRGGSFGTDTQYF. The CDR3 DNA reads TGTGCCAGCTCACCACCGAGGGGCGGGAGCTTCGGCACAGATACGCAGTATTTT.

The CDR3 nucleotides are TGCGCCAGCAGCTTGGCCGTGGACAAGTTTGCAGATACGCAGTATTTT. This gives the protein CASSLAVDKFADTQYF. This sequence joins TRBV5-1 and TRBJ2-3; maybe TRBD1 (5 bases). From germline, CDR1 is SGHRS and CDR2 YFSETQ. The V end lost 0 bases, the J end lost 4 bases, and 15 bases lay between the germline ends. CDR3 size: 16 residues.

This clone has only a few counts. The chain links TRBV5-4 to TRBJ2-1; D is tentatively TRBD1 or TRBD2 (5 bases each). The ends were cut back, 4 bases at V and 6 bases at J, with 11 bases in the middle. This CDR3 is 13 amino acids long. The germline V gene has CDR1 SGHNT and CDR2 YYREEE (reference sequence). CDR3 amino acids: CASSPWDGNEQFF. DNA for the CDR3: TGTGCCAGCAGCCCCTGGGACGGCAATGAGCAGTTCTTC.

The rearrangement links TRBV6-1 to TRBJ1-6; D ambiguous. Germline-derived CDR1 and CDR2 are MNHNS and SASEGT. CDR3 length: 15 residues. V lost 2 bases and J lost 2, with 7 bases in between. As DNA, the CDR3 is TGTGCCAGCAGTGAAACGGTCCCCTATAATTCACCCCTCCACTTT. Protein sequence: CASSETVPYNSPLHF.

The chain links TRBV18 to TRBJ1-2; 7 bases agree with TRBD1. Trimming at V came to 3 bases and at J to 2 bases, leaving 0 bases not matched to a gene. This CDR3 contains 13 residues. In germline, CDR1 is KGHSH, CDR2 LQKENI. The CDR3 sequence: CASSPDRNYGYTF. CDR3 in DNA: TGTGCCAGCTCACCGGACAGGAACTATGGCTACACCTTC.

The V and J genes are TRBV7-9 and TRBJ2-5; 14 bases are a match to TRBD2. The V segment lost 3 bases and the J segment 0 bases; nucleotides outside the gene matches: 9. From germline, CDR1 is SEHNR and CDR2 FQNEAQ (reference sequence). The CDR3 totals 19 residues. For the CDR3, the DNA is TGTGCCAGCAGCTTTTCGCCGCGGACTAGCGGGAGGTACCAAGAGACCCAGTACTTC. Translation: CASSFSPRTSGRYQETQYF.

The chain links TRBV4-2 to TRBJ2-5, with TRBD2 matching 9 bases. The V segment lost 1 base and the J segment 4 bases; nucleotides outside the gene matches: 7. Germline V lookup: CDR1 LGHNA, CDR2 YNFKEQ. The CDR3 consists of 16 residues. The CDR3 DNA reads as TGTGCCAGCAGCCAAGGACAGGCGGGAGGGGGAGAGACCCAGTACTTC. Translation gives CASSQGQAGGGETQYF.